This T cell receptor beta chain derives from a study of T cell changes during pregnancy in multiple sclerosis. Sequencing used immunoSEQ multiplex PCR; TCRdb keeps in-frame clones, though not all of them. The sample holds tens of thousands of clones, roughly 91% seen once. The CDR3 contains 14 residues. Germline CDR1 reads LNHDA; CDR2 reads SQIVND (reference sequence). The germline V and J ends were trimmed by 5 bases and 8 bases, with 18 bases remaining between them. The receptor was isolated from a female donor with multiple sclerosis, enrolled in a pregnancy study. Sequenced here: CD4+ T cells from peripheral blood mononuclear cells, sampled in the first trimester of pregnancy. This chain connects TRBV19 to TRBJ1-2; D may be TRBD1 (5 bases). Here the CDR3 reads CASSPRQLPGGYTF. DNA of the CDR3: TGTGCCAGTAGTCCGCGACAGCTTCCTGGCGGCTACACCTTC.